Listed here are 11 T cell receptor beta chains from one sample, sequenced in a study of graft-versus-host responses after intestinal transplantation. Repertoires were generated with immunoSEQ multiplex PCR, while TCRdb's copy carries only in-frame clones and drops some. The sample lists approximately 50,000 clones, roughly 80% occurring once. The antigens for these receptors are not known. Sample: unstimulated CD4+ T cells sorted from spleen or lymph node cells, taken before transplant. All receptors derive from a human donor who was the organ donor for an intestinal transplant.

The table lists this clone with a few counts. The chain carries TRBV5-1 and TRBJ2-7; the match to TRBD1 covers 9 bases. After removal of 4 bases from V and 3 bases from J, the junction contained 14 bases not matched to a gene. The CDR3 length is 17 residues. Germline V lookup: CDR1 SGHRS, CDR2 YFSETQ. The CDR3 sequence: CASSPGPTTGGVYEQYF. The CDR3 DNA follows: TGCGCCAGCAGCCCGGGGCCCACAACAGGGGGCGTCTACGAGCAGTACTTC.

This sequence joins TRBV5-5 and TRBJ2-1, with 9 bases aligning to TRBD2. Trimming took 4 bases from V and 8 from J; bases not matched to a gene: 16. In germline, CDR1 is SGHKS, CDR2 YYEKEE (reference sequence). The CDR3 contains 17 residues. The CDR3 bases are TGTGCCAGCAGCCCGGTAGGGCGGGAGGGCCAGATTCATGAGCAGTTCTTC. It is translated as CASSPVGREGQIHEQFF.

This clone was detected only a few times. The rearrangement uses TRBV6-1 and TRBJ2-7, with 11 bases matching TRBD1. Germline CDR1 is MNHNS and CDR2 is SASEGT. Trimming removed 4 bases from V and 0 bases from J; junction bases left unmatched: 2. This CDR3 is 15 amino acids long. The CDR3 loop is CASSAGTGGSYEQYF. As DNA, the CDR3 is TGTGCCAGCAGTGCCGGGACAGGGGGCTCCTACGAGCAGTACTTC.

V and J are TRBV13 and TRBJ2-3, with TRBD2 matching over 12 bases. Losses at the gene ends were 4 bases for V and 3 bases for J; bases not matched to a gene: 2. The germline V gene encodes CDR1 PRHDT and CDR2 FYEKMQ (reference sequence). This CDR3 contains 15 residues. DNA of the CDR3: TGTGCCAGCAGCTACGGACTAGCGGGAACAGATACGCAGTATTTT. Translated: CASSYGLAGTDTQYF.

The rearrangement uses TRBV30 and TRBJ2-3; possibly TRBD2 for D (6 bases). The CDR3 is made up of 12 amino acids. V dropped 4 bases and J dropped 5 bases, with 10 bases sitting between them. Germline-derived CDR1 and CDR2 are GTSNPN and SVGIG (reference sequence). CDR3 sequence (DNA): TGTGCCTGGACAGTGGGGGGAGATACGCAGTATTTT. Translation: CAWTVGGDTQYF.

The CDR3: CASTSEPAGSPLHF. CDR3 DNA: TGTGCCAGCACTTCCGAGCCTGCTGGTTCACCCCTCCACTTT. The rearrangement uses TRBV7-9 and TRBJ1-6, with unresolved D. The CDR3 totals 14 residues. Germline lookup yields CDR1 SEHNR and CDR2 FQNEAQ (reference sequence). V was shortened by 7 bases and J by 9 bases, with 16 bases between the two germline ends. Combining the CDR3 with reference TRBV7-9 and TRBJ1-6 gives the whole variable domain DTGVSQNPRHKITKRGQNVTFRCDPISEHNRLYWYRQTLGQGPEFLTYFQNEAQLEKSRLLSDRFSAERPKGSFSTLEIQRTEQGDSAMYLCASTSEPAGSPLHFGNGTRLTVT.

CDR3 region: CSVVAGGNIYGYTF. The CDR3 DNA follows: TGCAGCGTTGTAGCAGGTGGGAATATATATGGCTACACCTTC. The V gene is TRBV29-1, the J gene TRBJ1-2, with no clear D. The V gene lost 4 bases and the J gene lost 5 bases, with 17 bases spanning the gap. The germline gives CDR1 SQVTM, CDR2 ANQGSEA. The length of the CDR3 is 14 residues.

The rearrangement links TRBV19 to TRBJ1-1, with 7 bases that match TRBD1. The CDR3 runs 14 residues. Per the germline V gene, CDR1 is LNHDA and CDR2 is SQIVND (reference sequence). V lost 3 bases, J lost 6 bases, and 7 bases stayed unmatched. DNA of the CDR3: TGTGCCAGTAGTATCACGCAGGGGGGGGCTGAAGCTTTCTTT. This codes for CASSITQGGAEAFF.

The chain links TRBV2 to TRBJ1-6; a weak D match, TRBD1 (5 bases). V was trimmed by 7 bases and J by 10 bases, leaving 20 bases between them. The germline gives CDR1 SNHLY, CDR2 FYNNEI. This CDR3 spans 15 amino acids. The CDR3 nucleotides read TGTGCCAGCACCGAATGGGGGGTAGGAAAGTCACCCCTCCACTTT. This sequence encodes CASTEWGVGKSPLHF.

The chain joins TRBV6-1 to TRBJ2-7; 9 bases fit TRBD1. V gave up 6 bases and J gave up 2 bases; unmatched junction bases: 5. This CDR3 region has 14 residues. Per the germline V gene, CDR1 is MNHNS and CDR2 is SASEGT. The CDR3 sequence is CASRGTGLPYEQYF. CDR3 in DNA: TGTGCCAGCAGGGGGACAGGGTTGCCCTACGAGCAGTACTTC.

The rearrangement uses TRBV27 and TRBJ1-5, with D possibly matching TRBD1 (5 bases). CDR1 and CDR2 from the germline V gene are MNHEY and SMNVEV (reference sequence). The CDR3 length is 17 residues. V lost 6 bases and J lost 5, with 23 bases in between. CDR3 region: CASRGGELPKPHQPQHF. The CDR3 region has the DNA TGTGCCAGCAGGGGGGGGGAACTCCCTAAACCCCATCAGCCCCAGCATTTT.